Many counts were recorded for the clone carrying this T cell receptor beta chain. This sample is part of a study of neurological immune-mediated disorders. Looked up from germline, CDR1 is SGHTA and CDR2 is FQGNSA. The CDR3 sequence is 14 residues long. Between the trimmed V and J ends, which lost 5 bases and 1 base, there was a span of 11 bases. MiXCR was run by TCRdb on the 5' RACE reads, yielding one entry per CDR3 protein. The sample lists under 75,000 distinct CDR3 sequences; around 3% were seen once. The source of this sequence is a woman aged 45-65 years with multiple sclerosis. Material: PBMCs. J is TRBJ1-1 and V is TRBV7-2; no firm D call. This chain's CDR3 is CASSPILGNTEAFF. The DNA for the CDR3 is TGTGCCAGCAGCCCAATACTAGGGAACACTGAAGCTTTCTTT.